This TCR beta chain is drawn from a study of OX40 agonist ivuxolimab in advanced cancers. Study conclusions and caveats: The study found that CD8+ T cells averaged more expanded clones than CD4+. Among the lowest peripheral clonal expansion occurred in 0.1-3.0 mg/kg partial responders.

Autoimmune disease history or systemic immunosuppression excluded patients. Data came from immunoSEQ multiplex PCR; TCRdb stores just in-frame clones and leaves some out. The sample contains about 19,000 clones, roughly 71% of which appear only once. To note about this clone: The target antigen is unknown.

Germline lookup yields CDR1 MNHEY and CDR2 SMNVEV (reference sequence). The CDR3 runs 15 residues. The V gene end was trimmed by 6 bases and the J gene end by 1 base; junction bases not matched to a gene: 6. The receptor's source is an adult with an advanced solid tumor such as melanoma, head and neck, liver or kidney cancer. This chain connects TRBV27 to TRBJ2-3, with 8 nucleotides matching TRBD2. The source material was CD4+ or CD8+ T cells sorted from blood, sampled in a trial of the OX40 agonist ivuxolimab. The CDR3 region is CASSRLTSGTDTQYF. The CDR3 region has the DNA TGTGCCAGCAGCCGCCTGACTAGCGGCACAGATACGCAGTATTTT.